The TCR beta chain under discussion was sequenced for a study of CD8 T cells in ankylosing spondylitis. TCRdb redid the calling of the 5' RACE reads with MiXCR, one entry per CDR3 protein. The sample lists approximately 150,000 distinct CDR3 sequences; roughly 30% were seen once. Sequencing was done on a sample of synovial fluid, either unsorted or a sorted T cell fraction (not recorded which). This clonotype originated in a male donor with ankylosing spondylitis.

The CDR3 sequence: CASSQRVYGYTF. The CDR3 region has the DNA TGTGCCAGCAGCCAAAGGGTCTATGGCTACACCTTC. V is TRBV3-1 and J is TRBJ1-2; D unresolved. The CDR3 totals 12 residues. Per germline, CDR1 LGHDT and CDR2 YNNKEL (reference sequence). V was trimmed by 2 bases and J by 4 bases, leaving 5 bases between them.